The TCR beta chain under discussion was sequenced for a study of beta chain features in type 1 diabetes. Cell sorting via CD45RO/CCR7/CD25/CD127/CD95/CD27 was performed to obtain CD4+ naive, central memory, regulatory and stem cell-like memory cells. Sorted populations all had greater than 95% purity. Overall study results and limits: Short templates might get an advantage during PCR, and this would be equal in patients and controls. Patients with Type 1 diabetes showed moderately but significantly shorter TCRB CDR3s in all four CD4+ subsets.

Of note for this clone: Its antigen remains unidentified.

All of the isolated RNA was reverse transcribed, so expressed TCRB transcripts were sequenced. Data came from immunoSEQ multiplex PCR; TCRdb stores just in-frame clones and leaves some out. The data contain hundreds of thousands of clones, roughly 13% of them singletons. This clonotype originated in a man aged 18-30 years with type 1 diabetes. What was sequenced was naive CD4+ T cells from blood.

For the CDR3, the DNA is TGTGCCAGCAGCAGAGGGCTAGCGGGGGGCCCGAGCACAGATACGCAGTATTTT. Translation gives CASSRGLAGGPSTDTQYF. The V call is TRBV21-1, the J call TRBJ2-3; the table names TRBD2, a call not compared with the DNA. TRBV21-1 is tagged as a pseudogene. The CDR3 consists of 18 residues.